This TCR beta chain was identified in a study of cytomegalovirus exposure and HLA in healthy donors. About the study: Of about 400 genotyped donors, around 84% clustered with self-reported Caucasian donors. Study-wide results and limits: High sensitivity and specificity were reportedly achieved when the classifier diagnosed cytomegalovirus status. Links to common viral pathogens appeared, in a later analysis, for several of the most significant clusters.

The primer mix had 60 Vbeta and 13 Jbeta primers. Produced via immunoSEQ multiplex PCR; TCRdb's table is partial and in-frame only. The table shows roughly 170,000 clones, with approximately 84% occurring only once. With respect to this clone: Its target is not known.

CDR1 SNHLY and CDR2 FYNNEI come from the germline V gene. Trimming stripped 6 bases from V and 3 bases from J, with 11 bases between. The CDR3 has 13 residues. Participants comprised healthy donors of bone marrow. Source material: PBMCs. The rearrangement joins TRBV2 to TRBJ1-1, with unresolved D. This sequence was found in a girl aged 5 to 17 in good health and CMV-seropositive. The CDR3 nucleotides read TGTGCCAGCAGATACCGGTACGACACTGAAGCTTTCTTT. This sequence encodes CASRYRYDTEAFF.